The TCR beta chain described here comes from a study of cytomegalovirus exposure and HLA in healthy donors. Points from the study as a whole: Among the sequence variants, a highly shared cluster was likely an artifact of sequencing. Donors were assumed by presence/absence analyses to have roughly uniform sequencing depth. When a later analysis compared HLA-associated TCR beta chains with equally common others, the HLA-associated chains turned out to be more clonally expanded and to have lower generation probabilities.

Though nominally healthy at sampling, donors likely had unrecorded immune exposures. This clone was found a few times. Its antigen is as yet unknown. 60 Vbeta and 13 Jbeta primers were used in PCR. Some clones are missing from TCRdb's copy, which holds only in-frame ones; the method was immunoSEQ multiplex PCR. The data contain about 91,000 clones, around 70% of them singletons. Germline CDR1 and CDR2: LNHDA and SQIVND (reference sequence). The CDR3 consists of 21 residues. V lost 11 bases to trimming and J lost 0 bases, with 37 bases between them. V gene TRBV19 combines with J gene TRBJ1-1, with D perhaps TRBD1 (6 bases). This TCR was sampled from a female donor in good health and CMV-seronegative. Sequencing was performed on PBMCs. In DNA form, the CDR3 reads TGTGCCTACCGCGGGGGCAAACTGACCTACTTGGGCACCCAACTGAACACTGAAGCTTTCTTT. Residues: CAYRGGKLTYLGTQLNTEAFF.